This note documents a single TCR beta chain sequence. These data originate in a study of T cell changes during pregnancy in multiple sclerosis. The CDR3 covers 15 residues. Unmatched junction bases numbered 7, after V lost 2 bases and J lost 5 bases. Germline V gene sequence: CDR1 SGHDT, CDR2 YYEEEE. Measured with immunoSEQ multiplex PCR; TCRdb has only the in-frame clones, and not every one. The sample records 25,000 to 35,000 clones, about 92% being singletons. The TCR originated in a female donor with multiple sclerosis, enrolled in a pregnancy study. The chain joins TRBV5-6 to TRBJ2-5; 9 bases fit TRBD1. The source material was CD8+ T cells from peripheral blood mononuclear cells, sampled in the first trimester of pregnancy. As DNA, the CDR3 is TGTGCCAGCAGCTTACTTACAGGGGGCGCGGAGACCCAGTACTTC. Translation: CASSLLTGGAETQYF.